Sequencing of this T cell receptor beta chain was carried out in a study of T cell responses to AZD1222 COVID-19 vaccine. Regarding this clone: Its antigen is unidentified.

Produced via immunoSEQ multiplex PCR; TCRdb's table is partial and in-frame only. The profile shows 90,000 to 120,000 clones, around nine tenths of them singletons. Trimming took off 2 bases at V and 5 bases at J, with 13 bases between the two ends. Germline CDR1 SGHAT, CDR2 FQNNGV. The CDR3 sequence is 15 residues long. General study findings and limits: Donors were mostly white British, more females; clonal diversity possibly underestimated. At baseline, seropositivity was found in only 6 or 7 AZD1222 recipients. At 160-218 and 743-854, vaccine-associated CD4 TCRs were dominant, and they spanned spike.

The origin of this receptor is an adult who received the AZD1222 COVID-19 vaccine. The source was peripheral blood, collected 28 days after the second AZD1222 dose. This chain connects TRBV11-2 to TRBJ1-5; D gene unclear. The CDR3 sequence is CASSLSGVIDQPQHF. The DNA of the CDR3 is TGTGCCAGCAGCTTAAGTGGGGTTATCGATCAGCCCCAGCATTTT.